This TCR beta chain appears in the sequencing data of a study of blood T cell repertoires in COVID-19. Study background: The analysed material was cDNA or gDNA that came from T cells, B-cell-depleted T cells, or PBMCs.

Germline CDR1 is SGHTS and CDR2 is YDEGEE. The CDR3 sequence is 16 residues long. The V gene lost 2 bases and the J gene lost 2 bases, with 14 bases spanning the gap. Authors' methods: Nucleated cell number was recorded as an estimate derived from reference gene primer amplification. Some clones are missing from TCRdb's copy, which holds only in-frame ones; the method was immunoSEQ multiplex PCR. V, J and clone size are those of that table, while D and trimming were read from the DNA. The repertoire holds around 340,000 clones, almost 90% seen once, with approximately 1% in the top ten. This clonotype originated in a woman in her thirties who had been exposed to COVID-19. Sequences were obtained from PBMCs or T cells enriched from blood (not recorded which). V gene TRBV5-8 combines with J gene TRBJ2-1; tentative D call: TRBD1 (5 bases). The CDR3 DNA reads TGTGCCAGCAGCTTATTTGAACAGGTAACCTACAATGAGCAGTTCTTC. Its protein product is CASSLFEQVTYNEQFF.